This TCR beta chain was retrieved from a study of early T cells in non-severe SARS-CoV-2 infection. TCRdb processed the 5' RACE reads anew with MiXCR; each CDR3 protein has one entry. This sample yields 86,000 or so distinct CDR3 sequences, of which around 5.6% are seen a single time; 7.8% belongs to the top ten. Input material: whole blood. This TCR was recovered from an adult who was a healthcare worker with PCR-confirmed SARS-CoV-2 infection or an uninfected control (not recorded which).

DNA for the CDR3: TGTGCCAGCAGCTTAGCGCGACTCCCCATTAGCACAGATACGCAGTATTTT. The encoded protein is CASSLARLPISTDTQYF. The chain links TRBV7-9 to TRBJ2-3; no firm D call. Trimming left V 0 bases short and J 0 bases short, with 13 bases between. Per germline, CDR1 SEHNR and CDR2 FQNEAQ (reference sequence). The CDR3 totals 17 residues.